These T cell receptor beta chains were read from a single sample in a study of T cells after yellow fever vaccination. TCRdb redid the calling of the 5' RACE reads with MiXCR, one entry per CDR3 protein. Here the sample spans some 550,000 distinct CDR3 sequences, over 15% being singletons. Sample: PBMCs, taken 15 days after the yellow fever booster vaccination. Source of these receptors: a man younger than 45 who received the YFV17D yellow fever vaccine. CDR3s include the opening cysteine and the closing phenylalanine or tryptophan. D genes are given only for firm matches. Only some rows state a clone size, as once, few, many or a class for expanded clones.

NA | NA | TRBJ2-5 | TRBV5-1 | CASSLSGAYQETQYF | TGCGCCAGCAGCCTCTCCGGGGCGTACCAAGAGACCCAGTACTTC
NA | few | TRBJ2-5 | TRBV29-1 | CSVFSRTQYF | TGCAGCGTTTTTTCAAGGACCCAGTACTTC
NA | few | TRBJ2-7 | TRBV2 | CASSQIAKNPSYEQYF | TGTGCCAGCAGTCAAATCGCGAAGAACCCCTCCTACGAGCAGTACTTC
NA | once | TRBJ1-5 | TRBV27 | CASSLESSNQPQHF | TGTGCCAGCAGTTTAGAATCTAGCAATCAGCCCCAGCATTTT
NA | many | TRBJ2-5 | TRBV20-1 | CSARGGEETQYF | TGCAGTGCCAGGGGCGGAGAAGAGACCCAGTACTTC
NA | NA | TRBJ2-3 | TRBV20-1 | CSARDYPSDTQYF | TGCAGTGCTAGAGACTATCCCTCAGATACGCAGTATTTT
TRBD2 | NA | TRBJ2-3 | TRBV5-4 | CASSFLGSGRAPITDTQYF | TGTGCCAGCAGCTTTCTGGGGAGCGGGAGAGCTCCCATCACAGATACGCAGTATTTT
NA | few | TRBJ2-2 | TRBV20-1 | CSASYGMNTGELFF | TGCAGTGCTAGTTATGGCATGAACACCGGGGAGCTGTTTTTT
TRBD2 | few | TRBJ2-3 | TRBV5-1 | CASSPRLAGPDTQYF | TGCGCCAGCAGCCCCCGGCTAGCGGGTCCAGATACGCAGTATTTT
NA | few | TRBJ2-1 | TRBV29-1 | CSVQASSYNEQFF | TGCAGCGTTCAGGCGAGCTCCTACAATGAGCAGTTCTTC
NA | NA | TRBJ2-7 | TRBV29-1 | CSVEDLGSEQYF | TGCAGCGTTGAAGATCTTGGGTCCGAGCAGTACTTC
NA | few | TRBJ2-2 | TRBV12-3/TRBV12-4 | CASRKTGKNTGELFF | TGTGCCAGCAGGAAGACGGGAAAGAACACCGGGGAGCTGTTTTTT
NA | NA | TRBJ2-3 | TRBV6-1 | CASSPINHELTDTQYF | TGTGCCAGCAGCCCCATTAATCACGAATTAACAGATACGCAGTATTTT
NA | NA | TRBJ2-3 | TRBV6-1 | CASSPRTYTDTQYF | TGTGCCAGCAGTCCTAGGACCTACACAGATACGCAGTATTTT
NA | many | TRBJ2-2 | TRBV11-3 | CASSFKGDQIGELFF | TGTGCCAGCAGCTTTAAGGGGGACCAAATCGGGGAGCTGTTTTTT
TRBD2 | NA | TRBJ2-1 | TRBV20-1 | CSASETSGRYNEQFF | TGCAGTGCCTCGGAAACTAGCGGGCGATACAATGAGCAGTTCTTC